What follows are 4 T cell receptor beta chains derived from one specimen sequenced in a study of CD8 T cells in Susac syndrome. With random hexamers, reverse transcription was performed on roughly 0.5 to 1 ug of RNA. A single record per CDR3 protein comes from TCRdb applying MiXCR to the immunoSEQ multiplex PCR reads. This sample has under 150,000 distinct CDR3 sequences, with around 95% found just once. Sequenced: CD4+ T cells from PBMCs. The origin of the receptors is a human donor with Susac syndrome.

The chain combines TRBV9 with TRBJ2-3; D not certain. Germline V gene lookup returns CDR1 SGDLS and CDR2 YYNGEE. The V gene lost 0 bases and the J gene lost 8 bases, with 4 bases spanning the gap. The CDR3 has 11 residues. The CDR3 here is CASSVGGTQYF. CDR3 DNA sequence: TGTGCCAGCAGCGTAGGAGGTACGCAGTATTTT.

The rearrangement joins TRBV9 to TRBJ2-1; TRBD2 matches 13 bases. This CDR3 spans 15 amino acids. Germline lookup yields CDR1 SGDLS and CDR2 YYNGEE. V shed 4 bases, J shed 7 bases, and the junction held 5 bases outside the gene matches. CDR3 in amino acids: CASSPRTSGSNEQFF. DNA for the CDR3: TGTGCCAGCAGCCCCCGGACTAGCGGGAGTAATGAGCAGTTCTTC.

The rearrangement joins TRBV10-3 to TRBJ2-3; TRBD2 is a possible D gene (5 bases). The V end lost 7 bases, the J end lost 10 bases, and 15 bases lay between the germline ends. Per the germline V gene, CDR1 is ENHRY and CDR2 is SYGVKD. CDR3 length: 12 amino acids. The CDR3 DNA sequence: TGTGCCATCACCACCCCCGGAGGAGCGCAGTATTTT. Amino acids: CAITTPGGAQYF.

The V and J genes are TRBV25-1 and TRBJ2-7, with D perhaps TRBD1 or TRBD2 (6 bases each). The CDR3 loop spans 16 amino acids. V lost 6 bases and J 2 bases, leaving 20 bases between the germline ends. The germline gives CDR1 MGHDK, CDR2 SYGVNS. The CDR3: CASSPRGGTGAYEQYF. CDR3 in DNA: TGTGCCAGCAGCCCCCGAGGGGGGACCGGCGCCTACGAGCAGTACTTC.